Listed below are T cell receptor beta chains from one sample, sequenced in a study of T cell responses to AZD1222 COVID-19 vaccine. Assay used: immunoSEQ multiplex PCR; TCRdb lists only in-frame clones, some missing. The table has around 100,000 clones, 85% seen once. Sequenced material: peripheral blood, taken 28 days after the second AZD1222 dose. These receptors were collected from an adult who received the AZD1222 COVID-19 vaccine. Each CDR3 is given with its conserved first and last residue. The D gene is left open where the match is weak. Not every row has a clone size; where given, it reads once, few, many or a size class.

size	V	D	J	CDR3	DNA
-	TRBV6-5	-	TRBJ1-2	CASSYSLRTNYGYTF	TGTGCCAGCAGTTACTCGCTCAGGACAAACTATGGCTACACCTTC
-	TRBV7-2	TRBD2	TRBJ2-7	CASSFTRLAGGSYEQYF	TGTGCCAGCAGCTTCACCCGACTAGCGGGTGGCTCCTACGAGCAGTACTTC
few	TRBV6-2/TRBV6-3	-	TRBJ2-2	CASSYRDTGELFF	TGTGCCAGCAGTTACAGGGACACCGGGGAGCTGTTTTTT
-	TRBV28	-	TRBJ2-1	CASLEEGRSDEQFF	TGTGCCAGTTTAGAGGAAGGTAGGAGCGATGAGCAGTTCTTC
-	TRBV18	-	TRBJ1-1	CASSPLDGEAFF	TGTGCCAGCTCACCATTGGACGGGGAAGCTTTCTTT
-	TRBV5-6	-	TRBJ2-5	CASSLEVETQYF	TGTGCCAGCAGCTTGGAGGTGGAGACCCAGTACTTC
-	TRBV7-9	TRBD2	TRBJ2-5	CASSGLSGVRAETQYF	TGTGCCAGCAGCGGATTGAGCGGGGTAAGAGCGGAGACCCAGTACTTC
-	TRBV6-5	TRBD1	TRBJ1-2	CASRLGTGYGYTF	TGTGCCAGCAGACTAGGGACAGGGTATGGCTACACCTTC
-	TRBV12-3/TRBV12-4	-	TRBJ1-3	CASSSLGNTIYF	TGTGCCAGCAGTTCACTTGGAAACACCATATATTTT
-	TRBV18	TRBD1	TRBJ1-5	CASSSGQAASRQPQHF	TGTGCCAGCTCATCCGGACAGGCTGCATCGCGTCAGCCCCAGCATTTT
-	TRBV6-5	-	TRBJ1-2	CASTEQGEVGYTF	TGTGCCAGCACCGAGCAGGGCGAGGTTGGCTACACCTTC
-	TRBV9	-	TRBJ1-2	CASSVDAGVGGVGYTF	TGTGCCAGCAGCGTAGACGCGGGTGTCGGGGGAGTAGGCTACACCTTC
-	TRBV5-4	TRBD1	TRBJ2-3	CASSPGGSTDTQYF	TGTGCCAGCAGCCCAGGGGGTAGCACAGATACGCAGTATTTT
-	TRBV2	TRBD1	TRBJ1-1	CASRAGQGGRSEAFF	TGTGCCAGCAGAGCGGGACAGGGAGGCAGGTCTGAAGCTTTCTTT
-	TRBV2	-	TRBJ1-6	CASRFEAIGHSPLHF	TGTGCCAGCAGGTTTGAGGCAATTGGACATTCACCCCTCCACTTT
once	TRBV25-1	-	TRBJ2-2	CASSGVGDTGELFF	TGTGCCAGCAGTGGGGTCGGGGACACCGGGGAGCTGTTTTTT
-	TRBV5-4	TRBD1	TRBJ1-1	CASSLVSAGGTEAFF	TGTGCCAGCAGCTTGGTGTCCGCAGGGGGCACTGAAGCTTTCTTT
-	TRBV7-3	TRBD2	TRBJ2-5	CASSLRAGRVNQETQYF	TGTGCCAGCAGCTTAAGGGCTGGGAGGGTAAACCAAGAGACCCAGTACTTC
-	TRBV7-3	TRBD1	TRBJ1-1	CASSPDRGIKAFF	TGTGCCAGCAGCCCGGACAGGGGCATAAAAGCTTTCTTT
once	TRBV5-5	TRBD2	TRBJ2-2	CASSLVPGRLGGELFF	TGTGCCAGCAGCTTGGTCCCCGGGAGGTTAGGCGGGGAGCTGTTTTTT
-	TRBV28	-	TRBJ2-5	CASSKFNNRFIQETQYF	TGTGCCAGCAGTAAATTCAACAACCGATTTATCCAAGAGACCCAGTACTTC
-	TRBV11-2	-	TRBJ2-7	CASSLEGTKFNEQYF	TGTGCCAGCAGCTTAGAAGGGACAAAGTTTAACGAGCAGTACTTC
-	TRBV18	-	TRBJ1-4	CASSSRSPGRKNEKLFF	TGTGCCAGCTCTTCCAGATCCCCGGGACGGAAAAATGAAAAACTGTTTTTT
few	TRBV6-5	TRBD2	TRBJ2-5	CASSHGGGETQYF	TGTGCCAGCAGCCACGGGGGGGGAGAGACCCAGTACTTC
-	TRBV6-1	-	TRBJ1-1	CASSEAAGHTEAFF	TGTGCCAGCAGTGAGGCGGCAGGTCACACTGAAGCTTTCTTT
-	TRBV4-1	-	TRBJ1-6	CASSQFRSVPPLHF	TGCGCCAGCAGCCAATTCCGTTCCGTTCCACCCCTCCACTTT
-	TRBV20-1	-	TRBJ1-2	CSAPQGYGYTF	TGCAGTGCCCCGCAGGGCTATGGCTACACCTTC
once	TRBV15	-	TRBJ1-2	CATSTDPSRGYTF	TGTGCCACCAGTACTGATCCTAGTCGGGGCTACACCTTC
-	TRBV27	-	TRBJ2-1	CASSTSGTGVEQFF	TGTGCCAGCAGTACCTCCGGGACCGGGGTTGAGCAGTTCTTC
-	TRBV2	-	TRBJ2-7	CASSEGGRNYEQYF	TGTGCCAGCAGTGAAGGGGGACGCAACTACGAGCAGTACTTC
-	TRBV4-1	TRBD1	TRBJ1-2	CASSQDRIPLTGGYTF	TGCGCCAGCAGCCAAGACCGGATACCTCTGACAGGGGGCTACACCTTC